The present entry profiles one T cell receptor beta chain with its context. The data stem from a study of blood T cell repertoires in COVID-19. The V gene's germline CDR1 is SNHLY and CDR2 FYNNEI. V lost 5 bases and J 0 bases, leaving 11 bases between the germline ends. CDR3 length: 14 residues. The assay was immunoSEQ multiplex PCR, and TCRdb's table has in-frame clones only and misses some. The sample includes under 50,000 clones, approximately 90% of them seen just once. The sample comprised peripheral blood. The source is a man between 65 and 85 years old with active COVID-19. The chain links TRBV2 to TRBJ2-7, with a possible D match to TRBD1 (6 bases). The CDR3 loop is CASSRRGISYEQYF. CDR3 bases: TGTGCCAGCAGTCGCAGGGGCATCTCCTACGAGCAGTACTTC.